Listed here are 6 T cell receptor beta chains from one sample, sequenced in a study of blood T cell repertoires in COVID-19. Profiled with immunoSEQ multiplex PCR; TCRdb holds only in-frame clones, not every one. The repertoire holds 400,000 to 500,000 clones, with 70% to 90% as singletons. Sequenced material: PBMCs or T cells enriched from blood (not recorded which). The origin of the receptors is a woman aged 40 to 49 who had recovered from COVID-19.

The chain employs TRBV4-3 and TRBJ1-2; 7 bases match TRBD1. The CDR3 spans 14 residues. The V gene end was trimmed by 3 bases and the J gene end by 4 bases; junction bases not matched to a gene: 5. Germline V gene sequence: CDR1 LGHNA, CDR2 YSLEER. Here the CDR3 reads CASSHTGVAYGYTF. The CDR3 DNA reads as TGCGCCAGCAGCCATACAGGGGTGGCCTATGGCTACACCTTC.

This clone occurred once. The chain recombines TRBV7-2 with TRBJ2-7; D may be TRBD2 (6 bases). V lost 3 bases and J 3 bases, leaving 12 bases between the germline ends. The CDR3 length is 14 residues. CDR1 and CDR2 from the germline V gene are SGHTA and FQGNSA. The CDR3 DNA follows: TGTGCCAGCAGCTTTAGCGGCGACTACTACGAGCAGTACTTC. Amino acids: CASSFSGDYYEQYF.

This chain uses TRBV4-3 with TRBJ2-5; the match to TRBD1 covers 10 bases. This CDR3 contains 17 residues. Germline CDR1 is LGHNA and CDR2 is YSLEER. Trimming at V came to 0 bases and at J to 1 base, leaving 5 bases not matched to a gene. The CDR3 reads CASSQDPGQGLQETQYF. The CDR3, as DNA: TGCGCCAGCAGCCAAGACCCGGGACAGGGGCTCCAAGAGACCCAGTACTTC.

This clone has only a few counts. The chain uses TRBV15 and TRBJ2-5, with D possibly matching TRBD2 (6 bases). Germline CDR1 reads LNHNV; CDR2 reads YYDKDF (reference sequence). The V end was cut by 3 bases, the J end by 5 bases, with 13 bases between. This CDR3 contains 14 residues. The CDR3 nucleotides are TGTGCCACCAGCAGCAGACTAGGGGCGGAGACCCAGTACTTC. This gives the protein CATSSRLGAETQYF.

The chain joins TRBV27 to TRBJ2-1, with TRBD1 identical over 7 bases. CDR3 length equals 15 residues. V trimming: 4 bases; J trimming: 0 bases; junction bases outside the gene matches: 3. Germline CDR1 MNHEY, CDR2 SMNVEV (reference sequence). CDR3 region: CASSYGDSSYNEQFF. The CDR3 DNA reads as TGTGCCAGCAGTTACGGGGACAGCTCCTACAATGAGCAGTTCTTC.

J is TRBJ2-2 and V is TRBV19, with 9 positions matching TRBD2. The junction had 10 bases not matched to a gene; V was cut back by 3 bases and J by 8 bases. Germline CDR1 is LNHDA and CDR2 is SQIVND (reference sequence). CDR3 length: 16 residues. The CDR3, as DNA: TGTGCCAGTAGTATCGTAGCGGGAGCCATAGGAGGGGAGCTGTTTTTT. Amino acids: CASSIVAGAIGGELFF. The entire variable domain, with the rest obtained from reference TRBV19 and TRBJ2-2, is as follows: DGGITQSPKYLFRKEGQNVTLSCEQNLNHDAMYWYRQDPGQGLRLIYYSQIVNDFQKGDIAEGYSVSREKKESFPLTVTSAQKNPTAFYLCASSIVAGAIGGELFFGEGSRLTVL.